Listed below are T cell receptor beta chains from one sample, sequenced in a study of blood T cell repertoires in COVID-19. Assay: immunoSEQ multiplex PCR; the TCRdb copy retains only in-frame clones and omits some. Among tens of thousands of clones listed, around 80% were seen once. Sequencing was performed on peripheral blood. The receptor source for this set is a human donor in a cohort sampled during active COVID-19. CDR3s include the opening cysteine and the closing phenylalanine or tryptophan. D genes are given only for firm matches. A row's size may be missing; if present it is once, few, many or a size class.

clone_size	v_call	j_call	cdr3_length	d_call	cdr3_nt	cdr3_aa
once	TRBV30	TRBJ2-3	16	TRBD1	TGTGCCTGGAGTGGGGGACAGGGTAATTCAGCAGATACGCAGTATTTT	CAWSGGQGNSADTQYF
.	TRBV15	TRBJ2-1	14	.	TGTGCCACCAGCAGGACACTAGGGGGGGATGAGCAGTTCTTC	CATSRTLGGDEQFF
.	TRBV27	TRBJ1-5	14	.	TGTGCCAGCAGTTTATCCGGGGACAATCAGCCCCAGCATTTT	CASSLSGDNQPQHF
.	TRBV9	TRBJ1-2	14	.	TGTGCCAGCAGCGTTCGGGACACTCGGTATGGCTACACCTTC	CASSVRDTRYGYTF
.	TRBV18	TRBJ2-1	12	TRBD2	TGTGCCAGCTCACCACGGGGACTACGGTGGTTCTTC	CASSPRGLRWFF
.	TRBV6-5	TRBJ1-1	15	TRBD1	TGTGCCAGCAGCCAGGGGGCTGGGTGGAACACTGAAGCTTTCTTT	CASSQGAGWNTEAFF
few	TRBV4-2	TRBJ2-2	15	TRBD2	TGTGCCAGCGGGAGGGAGGGGCGTGACACCGGGGAGCTGTTTTTT	CASGREGRDTGELFF
.	TRBV4-1	TRBJ2-7	14	TRBD1	TGCGCCAGCAGCCAACCGGGACAGGGCTACGAGCAGTACTTC	CASSQPGQGYEQYF
.	TRBV3-1/TRBV3-2	TRBJ2-7	14	.	TGTGCCAGCAGAGCCGGGCCGGGGTTATACGAGCAGTACTTC	CASRAGPGLYEQYF
few	TRBV24-1	TRBJ1-2	13	TRBD1	TGTGCCACCAGTGATGCAGGGGGGTATGGCTACACCTTC	CATSDAGGYGYTF
.	TRBV7-9	TRBJ2-7	17	TRBD1	TGTGCCAGCTATTCGGCGACAGGGCCCTTCCCCCCCTACGAGCAGTACTTC	CASYSATGPFPPYEQYF
.	TRBV4-2	TRBJ1-3	15	.	TGTGCCAGCAGCCCCTTCGGGGGATCTGGAAACACCATATATTTT	CASSPFGGSGNTIYF
many	TRBV4-1	TRBJ1-2	14	.	TGCGCCAGCAGCCAATCACCCAGGGTCGACGGCTACACCTTC	CASSQSPRVDGYTF
.	TRBV3-1/TRBV3-2	TRBJ2-5	14	TRBD1	TGTGCCAGCAGAGCCGGGACAGGGTACGAGACCCAGTACTTC	CASRAGTGYETQYF
once	TRBV4-1	TRBJ2-7	12	.	TGCGCCAGCTCCCCCGGAGGGTACGAGCAGTACTTC	CASSPGGYEQYF
.	TRBV19	TRBJ1-2	16	.	TGTGCCAGTAGTATAGATAGGAGGGGAGACAACTATGGCTACACCTTC	CASSIDRRGDNYGYTF
.	TRBV5-8	TRBJ2-4	18	.	TGTGCCAGCAGCTTGGCCGGGACTTCTATTTTAGCCAAAAACATTCAGTACTTC	CASSLAGTSILAKNIQYF
.	TRBV5-4	TRBJ1-2	16	TRBD1	TGTGCCAGCAGCTTAGACAGGGGGCGGACCGGCTATGGCTACACCTTC	CASSLDRGRTGYGYTF
.	TRBV7-2	TRBJ1-1	13	TRBD1	TGTGCCAGCAGCTCCCGACAGGGTATGGAAGCTTTCTTT	CASSSRQGMEAFF
.	TRBV3-1/TRBV3-2	TRBJ1-6	14	.	TGTGCCAGCAGCCAAGCAGGGTTTGGGTCACCCCTCCACTTT	CASSQAGFGSPLHF
few	TRBV5-6	TRBJ1-4	11	.	TGTGCCAGCAGCCGGGGGGAAAAACTGTTTTTT	CASSRGEKLFF
.	TRBV19	TRBJ1-5	16	.	TGTGCCAGTAGTCCGAGGACGGGAGGTCTCAATCAGCCCCAGCATTTT	CASSPRTGGLNQPQHF